The clone carrying this TCR beta chain was seen once. Its antigen is as yet unknown. The CDR3 has 17 amino acids. The germline V gene encodes CDR1 SGHAT and CDR2 FQNNGV. This specimen belongs to a study of blood T cells in healthy people across ages. Findings and caveats of the study: Conclusively comparing naive with antigen-experienced cells was impossible with unsorted PBMCs.

The second PCR ran roughly 7 to 11 cycles with a sample-barcoded 5' primer and J-beta primers. TCRdb reanalysed the 5' RACE reads using MiXCR and keeps one entry per CDR3 protein. The sample lists over 1,300,000 distinct CDR3 sequences; approximately 59% were seen once. The receptor's source is a man between 18 and 29 years old in good health. Sequenced: blood. The V and J genes are TRBV11-2 and TRBJ2-5; D uncertain. The J call could be wrong; TRBJ2-7 is a better fit for the DNA end. As DNA, the CDR3 is TGTGCCAGCAGCTTAGGACGGACCACCTTCTTACTCTACGAGCAGTACTTC. The encoded protein is CASSLGRTTFLLYEQYF.